The 12 T cell receptor beta chains below were found in one sample sequenced in a study of PD-1 blockade in classical Hodgkin lymphoma. Using immunoSEQ multiplex PCR, the repertoire was profiled, and TCRdb retains in-frame clones only, with some absent. Of 90,000 to 140,000 clones listed, about nine tenths were seen once; the top ten hold about 20%. The time point is: cycle 4 day 1 (C4D1), after less than 7 weeks of nivolumab. Every patient had relapsed following autologous stem cell transplantation, and cohorts differed in brentuximab vedotin exposure. The sequencing used peripheral blood mononuclear cells (PBMCs), collected before the fourth cycle of nivolumab. These receptors all stem from a human donor with classical Hodgkin lymphoma.

This sequence joins TRBV7-9 and TRBJ2-7; D gene ambiguous. The V gene lost 5 bases and the J gene lost 4 bases, with 12 bases spanning the gap. The CDR3 has 13 residues. Germline assignment: CDR1 SEHNR and CDR2 FQNEAQ (reference sequence). In DNA, the CDR3 is TGTGCCAGCAGCCCTAAAGGCGCGTACGAGCAGTACTTC. Its translation is CASSPKGAYEQYF.

V and J are TRBV14 and TRBJ2-7; 8 positions match TRBD2. CDR1 and CDR2 (germline): SGHDN, FVKESK. V dropped 3 bases and J dropped 9; count of bases not matched to a gene: 7. This CDR3 has 13 residues. The CDR3 region has the DNA TGTGCCAGCAGCCAGACCGGACTAGCTTGGCAGTACTTC. Protein sequence: CASSQTGLAWQYF.

V is TRBV2 and J is TRBJ2-5, with unresolved D. V was cut by 7 bases and J by 2 bases, with 5 bases left in between. CDR3 length: 11 residues. The germline V gene has CDR1 SNHLY and CDR2 FYNNEI. Written as DNA, the CDR3 is TGTGCCAGCACCCTGCAAGAGACCCAGTACTTC. Its translation is CASTLQETQYF.

Only one count was recorded for this clone. The chain employs TRBV5-6 and TRBJ1-1, with 8 bases lining up with TRBD1. The V segment lost 0 bases and the J segment 4 bases; nucleotides outside the gene matches: 5. CDR3 length: 15 residues. Germline V lookup: CDR1 SGHDT, CDR2 YYEEEE. The DNA for the CDR3 is TGTGCCAGCAGCTTGGTGCAGGGGGCATCCACTGAAGCTTTCTTT. This codes for CASSLVQGASTEAFF.

This clone came up a few times. J is TRBJ2-7 and V is TRBV30; D ambiguous. Deletions cut 0 bases from V and 4 bases from J, with 7 bases between. Germline V lookup: CDR1 GTSNPN, CDR2 SVGIG (reference sequence). This CDR3 is 12 amino acids long. Here the CDR3 DNA reads TGTGCCTGGAGTGTCGGTAGGTACGAGCAGTACTTC. It specifies CAWSVGRYEQYF.

The J gene is TRBJ1-2, the V gene TRBV9, with TRBD1 identical over 7 bases. The CDR3 is made up of 15 amino acids. Germline V gene data show CDR1 as SGDLS and CDR2 as YYNGEE. Trimming took 4 bases from V and 5 from J; bases not matched to a gene: 11. This CDR3 is CASSPGQVLRYGYTF. The DNA for the CDR3 is TGTGCCAGCAGCCCTGGACAGGTCCTTCGGTATGGCTACACCTTC.

The chain recombines TRBV7-8 with TRBJ2-1, with a possible D match to TRBD2 (5 bases). The length of the CDR3 is 16 residues. The germline CDR1 and CDR2 sequences are SGHVS and FQNEAQ. Trimming took off 7 bases at V and 7 bases at J, with 23 bases between the two ends. CDR3 nucleotide sequence: TGTGCCAGCACCCTTTCGGGGTACCTTTTGGGGAATGAGCAGTTCTTC. Its translation: CASTLSGYLLGNEQFF.

The V call is TRBV6-1, the J call TRBJ1-1; D not resolved. V was pared by 7 bases and J by 4 bases, with 16 bases between. The germline gives CDR1 MNHNS, CDR2 SASEGT. The CDR3 is 14 amino acids. The chain's CDR3 is CASTEIYRSTEAFF. As DNA, the CDR3 is TGTGCCAGCACCGAAATCTATAGGAGCACTGAAGCTTTCTTT.

CDR3 in DNA: TGTGCCAGCAGTCACAATCTTCTGGGACTATTGTACTACAATGAGCAGTTCTTC. This translates into CASSHNLLGLLYYNEQFF. This chain connects TRBV7-9 to TRBJ2-1, with 7 bases that match TRBD2. The CDR3 has 18 amino acids. Germline CDR1 is SEHNR and CDR2 is FQNEAQ (reference sequence). The V and J ends lost 6 bases and 3 bases, in that order; junction bases with no gene match: 17.

This clone was seen a single time. This sequence joins TRBV19 and TRBJ2-7; 11 bases are a match to TRBD2. Germline loops: CDR1 LNHDA, CDR2 SQIVND (reference sequence). V was pared by 8 bases and J by 1 base, with 7 bases of the junction left unmatched. This CDR3 contains 15 residues. In DNA form, the CDR3 reads TGTGCCAGTGCACTAGCGGGAGATTGGTCCTACGAGCAGTACTTC. Its translation: CASALAGDWSYEQYF.

This clone has just a few counts. The chain carries TRBV10-1 and TRBJ1-1, with 8 bases fitting TRBD1. The trim removed 5 bases at V and 5 bases at J, leaving 10 bases unmatched. Per the germline V gene, CDR1 is WNHNN and CDR2 is SYGVQD (reference sequence). This CDR3 is built from 15 residues. The DNA for the CDR3 is TGCGCCAGCAGTAGTGGCAGGGGGCTTTGGACTGAAGCTTTCTTT. Residues: CASSSGRGLWTEAFF.

This sequence joins TRBV19 and TRBJ1-3; tentatively, D is TRBD1 (5 bases). The V end lost 3 bases, the J end lost 0 bases, and 15 bases lay between the germline ends. The CDR3 consists of 17 residues. The germline gives CDR1 LNHDA, CDR2 SQIVND (reference sequence). The CDR3: CASSIGRQLSSGNTIYF. CDR3 bases: TGTGCCAGTAGTATCGGTCGACAGCTGAGCTCTGGAAACACCATATATTTT.